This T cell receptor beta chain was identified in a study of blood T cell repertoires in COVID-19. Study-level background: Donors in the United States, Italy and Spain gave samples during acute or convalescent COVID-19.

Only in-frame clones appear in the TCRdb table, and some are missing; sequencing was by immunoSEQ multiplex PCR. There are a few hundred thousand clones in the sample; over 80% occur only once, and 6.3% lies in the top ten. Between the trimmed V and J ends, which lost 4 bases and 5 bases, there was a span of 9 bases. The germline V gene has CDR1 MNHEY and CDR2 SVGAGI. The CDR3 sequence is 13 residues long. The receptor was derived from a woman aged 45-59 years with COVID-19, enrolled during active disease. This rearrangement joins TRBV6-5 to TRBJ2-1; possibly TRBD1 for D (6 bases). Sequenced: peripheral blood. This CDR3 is CASSLNRDNEQFF. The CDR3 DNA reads TGTGCCAGCAGTTTAAACAGGGACAATGAGCAGTTCTTC.